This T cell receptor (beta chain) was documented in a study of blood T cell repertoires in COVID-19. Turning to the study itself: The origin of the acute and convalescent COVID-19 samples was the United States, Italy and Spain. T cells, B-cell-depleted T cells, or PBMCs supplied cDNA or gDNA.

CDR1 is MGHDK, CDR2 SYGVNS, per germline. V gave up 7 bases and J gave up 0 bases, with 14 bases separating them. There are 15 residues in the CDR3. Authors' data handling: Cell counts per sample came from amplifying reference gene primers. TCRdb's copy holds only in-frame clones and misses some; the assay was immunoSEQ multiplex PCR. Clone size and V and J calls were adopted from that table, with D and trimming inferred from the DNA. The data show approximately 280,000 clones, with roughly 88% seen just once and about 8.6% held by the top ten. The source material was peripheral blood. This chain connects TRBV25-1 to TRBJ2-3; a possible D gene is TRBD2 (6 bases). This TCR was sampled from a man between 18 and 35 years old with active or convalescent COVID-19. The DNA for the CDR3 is TGTGCCAGCATGCGGGGTTTTTCTAGCACAGATACGCAGTATTTT. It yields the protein CASMRGFSSTDTQYF.